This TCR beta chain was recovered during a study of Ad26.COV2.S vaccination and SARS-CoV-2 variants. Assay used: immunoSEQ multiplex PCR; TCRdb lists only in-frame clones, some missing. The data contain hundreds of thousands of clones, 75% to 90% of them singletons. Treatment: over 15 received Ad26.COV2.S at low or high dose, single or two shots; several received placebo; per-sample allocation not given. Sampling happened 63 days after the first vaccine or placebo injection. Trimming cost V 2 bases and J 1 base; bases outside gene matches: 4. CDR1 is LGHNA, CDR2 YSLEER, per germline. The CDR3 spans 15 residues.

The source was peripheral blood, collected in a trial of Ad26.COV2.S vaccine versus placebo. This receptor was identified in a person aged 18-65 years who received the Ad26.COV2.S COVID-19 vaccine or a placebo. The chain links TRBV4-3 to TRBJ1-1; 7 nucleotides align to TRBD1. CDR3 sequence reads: CASSQYRGRNTEAFF. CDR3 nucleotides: TGCGCCAGCAGCCAATACAGGGGCAGGAACACTGAAGCTTTCTTT.